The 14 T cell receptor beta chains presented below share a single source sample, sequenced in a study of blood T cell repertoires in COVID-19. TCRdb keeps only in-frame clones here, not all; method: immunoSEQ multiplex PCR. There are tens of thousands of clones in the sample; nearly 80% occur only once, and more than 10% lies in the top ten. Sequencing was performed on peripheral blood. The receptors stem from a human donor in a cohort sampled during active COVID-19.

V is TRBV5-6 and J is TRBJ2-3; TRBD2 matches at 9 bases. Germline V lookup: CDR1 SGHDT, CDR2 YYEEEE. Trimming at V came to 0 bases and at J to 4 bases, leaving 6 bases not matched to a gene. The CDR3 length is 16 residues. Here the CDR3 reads CASSLVVSGGSDTQYF. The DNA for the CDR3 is TGTGCCAGCAGCTTGGTTGTTAGCGGGGGTTCAGATACGCAGTATTTT.

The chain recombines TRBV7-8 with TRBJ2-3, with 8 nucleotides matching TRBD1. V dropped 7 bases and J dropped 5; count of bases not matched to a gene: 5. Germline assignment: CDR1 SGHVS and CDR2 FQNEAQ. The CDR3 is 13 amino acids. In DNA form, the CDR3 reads TGTGCCAGCAACCGACAGGGGCGAGATACGCAGTATTTT. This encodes CASNRQGRDTQYF.

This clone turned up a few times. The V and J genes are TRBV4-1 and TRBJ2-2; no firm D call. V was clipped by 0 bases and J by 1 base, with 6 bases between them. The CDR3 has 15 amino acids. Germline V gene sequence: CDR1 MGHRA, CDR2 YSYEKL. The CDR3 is CASSQEIQNTGELFF. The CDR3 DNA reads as TGCGCCAGCAGCCAAGAAATTCAGAACACCGGGGAGCTGTTTTTT.

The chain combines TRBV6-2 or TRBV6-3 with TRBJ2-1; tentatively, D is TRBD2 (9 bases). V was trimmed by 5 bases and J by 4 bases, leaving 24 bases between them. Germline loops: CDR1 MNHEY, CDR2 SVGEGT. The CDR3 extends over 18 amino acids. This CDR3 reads CASSTGGTLAGTYNEQFF. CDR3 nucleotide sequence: TGTGCCAGCAGTACAGGGGGAACTCTAGCGGGAACGTACAATGAGCAGTTCTTC.

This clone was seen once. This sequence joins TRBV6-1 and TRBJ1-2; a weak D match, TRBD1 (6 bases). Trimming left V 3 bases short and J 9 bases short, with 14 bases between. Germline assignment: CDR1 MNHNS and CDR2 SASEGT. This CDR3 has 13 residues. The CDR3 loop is CASSDRDINRYTF. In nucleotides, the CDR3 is TGTGCCAGCAGTGACCGGGACATAAATCGCTACACCTTC.

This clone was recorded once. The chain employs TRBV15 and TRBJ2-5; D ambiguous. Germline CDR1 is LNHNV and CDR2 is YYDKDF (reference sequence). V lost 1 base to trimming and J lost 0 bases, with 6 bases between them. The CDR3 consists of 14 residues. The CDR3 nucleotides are TGTGCCACCAGCAGAGCCGGGTACCAAGAGACCCAGTACTTC. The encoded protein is CATSRAGYQETQYF.

The CDR3 region has the DNA TGTGCCAGCTCGCCTCCTGACAGAAACAATGAGCAGTTCTTC. Its protein product is CASSPPDRNNEQFF. The chain couples TRBV18 to TRBJ2-1, with a tentative D call TRBD1 (5 bases). The CDR3 length is 14 residues. The germline V gene has CDR1 KGHSH and CDR2 LQKENI. Trimming cost V 6 bases and J 5 bases, with 14 bases left between them.

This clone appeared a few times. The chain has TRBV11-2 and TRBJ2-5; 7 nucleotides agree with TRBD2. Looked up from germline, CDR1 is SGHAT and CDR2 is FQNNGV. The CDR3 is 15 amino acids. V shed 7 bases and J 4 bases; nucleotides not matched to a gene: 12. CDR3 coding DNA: TGTGCCAGCACCCGAATCATCTCGGGGGGAGAGACCCAGTACTTC. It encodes CASTRIISGGETQYF.

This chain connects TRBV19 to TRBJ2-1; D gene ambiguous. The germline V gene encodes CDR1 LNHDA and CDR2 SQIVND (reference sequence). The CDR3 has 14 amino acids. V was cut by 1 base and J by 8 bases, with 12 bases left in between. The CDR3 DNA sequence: TGTGCCAGTAGTATAGGAGCCGTGAGCGATGAGCAGTTCTTC. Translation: CASSIGAVSDEQFF.

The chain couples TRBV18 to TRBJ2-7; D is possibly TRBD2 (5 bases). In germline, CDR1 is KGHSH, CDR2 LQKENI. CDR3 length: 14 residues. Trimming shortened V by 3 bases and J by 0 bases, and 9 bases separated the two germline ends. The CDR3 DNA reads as TGTGCCAGCTCACCCCGAGGGAGCTCCTACGAGCAGTACGTC. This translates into CASSPRGSSYEQYV.

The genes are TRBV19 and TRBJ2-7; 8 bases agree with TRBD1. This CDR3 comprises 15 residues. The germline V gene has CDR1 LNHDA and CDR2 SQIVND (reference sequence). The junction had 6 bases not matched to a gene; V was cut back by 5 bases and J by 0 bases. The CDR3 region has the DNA TGTGCCAGTAGTGGAGGGACAGGCCTCTCCTACGAGCAGTACTTC. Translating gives CASSGGTGLSYEQYF.

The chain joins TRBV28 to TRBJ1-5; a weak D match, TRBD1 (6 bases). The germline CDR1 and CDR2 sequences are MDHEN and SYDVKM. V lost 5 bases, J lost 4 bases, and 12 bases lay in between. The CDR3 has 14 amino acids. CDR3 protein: CASSPGQINQPQHF. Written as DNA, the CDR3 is TGTGCCAGCAGTCCTGGACAGATTAATCAGCCCCAGCATTTT.

The DNA for the CDR3 is TGTGCCAGCAGCTTAACCGGTGACTACGAGCAGTACGTC. Encoded protein: CASSLTGDYEQYV. The chain combines TRBV7-8 with TRBJ2-7; D gene uncertain. V was shortened by 2 bases and J by 3 bases, with 8 bases between the two germline ends. Germline values: CDR1 SGHVS, CDR2 FQNEAQ. This CDR3 is 13 amino acids long.

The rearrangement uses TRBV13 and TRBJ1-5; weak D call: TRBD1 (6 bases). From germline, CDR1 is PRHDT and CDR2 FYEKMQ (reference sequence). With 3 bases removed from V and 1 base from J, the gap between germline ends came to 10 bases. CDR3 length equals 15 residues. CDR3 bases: TGTGCCAGCAGCTTTAGGGGGAGAAGCAATCAGCCCCAGCATTTT. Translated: CASSFRGRSNQPQHF. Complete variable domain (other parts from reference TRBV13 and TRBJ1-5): AAGVIQSPRHLIKEKRETATLKCYPIPRHDTVYWYQQGPGQDPQFLISFYEKMQSDKGSIPDRFSAQQFSDYHSELNMSSLELGDSALYFCASSFRGRSNQPQHFGDGTRLSIL.